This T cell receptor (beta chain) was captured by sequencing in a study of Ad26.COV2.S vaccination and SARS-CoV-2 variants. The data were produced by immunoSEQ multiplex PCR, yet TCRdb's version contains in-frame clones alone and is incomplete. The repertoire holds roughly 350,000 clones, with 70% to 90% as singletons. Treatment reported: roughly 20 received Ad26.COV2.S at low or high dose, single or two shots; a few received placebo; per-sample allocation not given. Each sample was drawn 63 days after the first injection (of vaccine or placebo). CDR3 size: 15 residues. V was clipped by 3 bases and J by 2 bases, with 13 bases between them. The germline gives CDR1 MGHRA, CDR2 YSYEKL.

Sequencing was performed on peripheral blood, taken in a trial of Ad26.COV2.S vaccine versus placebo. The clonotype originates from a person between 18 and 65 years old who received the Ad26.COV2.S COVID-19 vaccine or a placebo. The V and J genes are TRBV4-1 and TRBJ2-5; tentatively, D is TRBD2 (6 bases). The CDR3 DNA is TGCGCCAGCAGCCATGAACCGGGACTGCAAGAGACCCAGTACTTC. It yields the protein CASSHEPGLQETQYF.